A selection of T cell receptor beta chains follows, all from one sample in a study of blood T cell repertoires in COVID-19. Profiled with immunoSEQ multiplex PCR; TCRdb holds only in-frame clones, not every one. Found here are 450,000 or so clones, around nine tenths of them singletons; the top ten hold 0.7% to 1%. The specimen sequenced was peripheral blood. Receptors originate from a man aged 18 to 30 with COVID-19, enrolled during active disease. CDR3s include the opening cysteine and the closing phenylalanine or tryptophan. The D gene is left open where the match is weak. Size is omitted from some rows. Given values are once, few, many or a class for expanded clones.

j_gene: TRBJ2-7
abundance: once
d_gene: -
v_gene: TRBV10-1
len: 13
CDR3aa: CASSEVRGDEQYF
CDR3nt: TGCGCCAGCAGTGAAGTCAGGGGGGACGAGCAGTACTTC

j_gene: TRBJ2-1
abundance: -
d_gene: -
v_gene: TRBV6-5
len: 12
CDR3aa: CASSDSFNEQFF
CDR3nt: TGTGCCAGCAGCGACAGCTTTAATGAGCAGTTCTTC

j_gene: TRBJ2-3
abundance: -
d_gene: TRBD2
v_gene: TRBV7-9
len: 14
CDR3aa: CASSTSGVTDTQYF
CDR3nt: TGTGCCAGCAGTACTAGCGGGGTCACAGATACGCAGTATTTT

j_gene: TRBJ1-5
abundance: -
d_gene: -
v_gene: TRBV27
len: 20
CDR3aa: CASSPRGVSGEAFSNQPQHF
CDR3nt: TGTGCCAGCAGTCCCCGGGGGGTGTCAGGGGAGGCGTTCAGCAATCAGCCCCAGCATTTT

j_gene: TRBJ2-3
abundance: -
d_gene: -
v_gene: TRBV3-1/TRBV3-2
len: 14
CDR3aa: CASSQQVSTDTQYF
CDR3nt: TGTGCCAGCAGCCAACAGGTCTCTACAGATACGCAGTATTTT

j_gene: TRBJ2-1
abundance: once
d_gene: TRBD2
v_gene: TRBV9
len: 15
CDR3aa: CASNPSGSTYNEQFF
CDR3nt: TGTGCCAGCAACCCTAGCGGGAGTACCTACAATGAGCAGTTCTTC

j_gene: TRBJ2-7
abundance: -
d_gene: -
v_gene: TRBV3-1/TRBV3-2
len: 15
CDR3aa: CASSPYRQGTYEQYF
CDR3nt: TGTGCCAGCAGCCCCTACCGCCAGGGGACCTACGAGCAGTACTTC

j_gene: TRBJ2-5
abundance: -
d_gene: -
v_gene: TRBV18
len: 13
CDR3aa: CASSPPRGETQYF
CDR3nt: TGTGCCAGCTCACCACCACGGGGAGAGACCCAGTACTTC

j_gene: TRBJ2-7
abundance: -
d_gene: -
v_gene: TRBV6-2/TRBV6-3
len: 15
CDR3aa: CASSTEQGWAYEQYF
CDR3nt: TGTGCCAGCAGTACCGAACAGGGTTGGGCCTACGAGCAGTACTTC

j_gene: TRBJ2-5
abundance: -
d_gene: TRBD2
v_gene: TRBV5-6
len: 15
CDR3aa: CASSFLAGGQETQYF
CDR3nt: TGTGCCAGCAGCTTCTTGGCGGGGGGGCAAGAGACCCAGTACTTC

j_gene: TRBJ1-5
abundance: few
d_gene: TRBD1
v_gene: TRBV11-2
len: 14
CDR3aa: CASSLAGGQRPQHF
CDR3nt: TGTGCCAGCAGCTTAGCAGGGGGCCAGAGGCCCCAGCATTTT

j_gene: TRBJ2-5
abundance: -
d_gene: TRBD1
v_gene: TRBV29-1
len: 13
CDR3aa: CSMNPTGGETQYF
CDR3nt: TGCAGCATGAATCCGACAGGGGGGGAGACCCAGTACTTC

j_gene: TRBJ2-3
abundance: -
d_gene: TRBD2
v_gene: TRBV19
len: 14
CDR3aa: CASQRGWGTDTQYF
CDR3nt: TGTGCCAGCCAGCGGGGTTGGGGCACAGATACGCAGTATTTT

j_gene: TRBJ2-2
abundance: once
d_gene: TRBD1
v_gene: TRBV5-4
len: 13
CDR3aa: CASSETGAGELFF
CDR3nt: TGTGCCAGCAGCGAGACAGGGGCCGGGGAGCTGTTTTTT

j_gene: TRBJ2-7
abundance: -
d_gene: -
v_gene: TRBV19
len: 13
CDR3aa: CASSGTGFDEQYF
CDR3nt: TGTGCCAGTAGTGGAACAGGGTTCGACGAGCAGTACTTC

j_gene: TRBJ2-7
abundance: -
d_gene: TRBD2
v_gene: TRBV6-5
len: 14
CDR3aa: CATAGTSGPYEQYF
CDR3nt: TGTGCCACAGCGGGGACTAGCGGTCCCTACGAGCAGTACTTC

j_gene: TRBJ1-1
abundance: -
d_gene: TRBD1
v_gene: TRBV10-2
len: 15
CDR3aa: CASTRGGTGGTEAFF
CDR3nt: TGCGCCAGCACCCGGGGAGGGACAGGGGGCACTGAAGCTTTCTTT

j_gene: TRBJ1-1
abundance: -
d_gene: -
v_gene: TRBV27
len: 14
CDR3aa: CASSFRGLGTEAFF
CDR3nt: TGTGCCAGCAGTTTCCGGGGTTTAGGCACTGAAGCTTTCTTT

j_gene: TRBJ2-1
abundance: -
d_gene: TRBD1
v_gene: TRBV5-1
len: 13
CDR3aa: CASSWTGNNEQFF
CDR3nt: TGCGCCAGCAGCTGGACAGGGAACAATGAGCAGTTCTTC

j_gene: TRBJ2-2
abundance: -
d_gene: TRBD2
v_gene: TRBV13
len: 20
CDR3aa: CASSLNPGTSGRTNTGELFF
CDR3nt: TGTGCCAGCAGCTTAAACCCCGGGACTAGCGGGAGGACGAACACCGGGGAGCTGTTTTTT

j_gene: TRBJ2-7
abundance: -
d_gene: TRBD2
v_gene: TRBV29-1
len: 14
CDR3aa: CSVGTGLALDEQYF
CDR3nt: TGCAGCGTAGGCACGGGACTAGCGCTCGACGAGCAGTACTTC

j_gene: TRBJ2-3
abundance: -
d_gene: -
v_gene: TRBV21-1
len: 18
CDR3aa: CASSKRWGGGTYTDTQYF
CDR3nt: -

j_gene: TRBJ2-7
abundance: -
d_gene: -
v_gene: TRBV11-2
len: 14
CDR3aa: CASSSLTMGYEQYF
CDR3nt: TGTGCCAGCAGCTCCCTAACTATGGGCTACGAGCAGTACTTC

j_gene: TRBJ2-5
abundance: -
d_gene: -
v_gene: TRBV7-8
len: 17
CDR3aa: CASSEHPPVRAQETQYF
CDR3nt: TGTGCCAGCAGCGAACACCCCCCGGTGCGGGCCCAAGAGACCCAGTACTTC

j_gene: TRBJ2-7
abundance: -
d_gene: TRBD2
v_gene: TRBV7-8
len: 15
CDR3aa: CASSQAGLAVYEQYF
CDR3nt: TGTGCCAGCAGTCAAGCGGGACTAGCGGTATACGAGCAGTACTTC

j_gene: TRBJ2-7
abundance: -
d_gene: -
v_gene: TRBV18
len: 17
CDR3aa: CASSPLPGTSQTYEQYF
CDR3nt: TGTGCCAGCTCACCGTTACCCGGGACTTCTCAGACCTACGAGCAGTACTTC

j_gene: TRBJ2-1
abundance: once
d_gene: TRBD2
v_gene: TRBV19
len: 18
CDR3aa: CASSQMRLAGGFYNEQFF
CDR3nt: TGTGCCAGTAGTCAAATGAGACTAGCGGGAGGGTTCTACAATGAGCAGTTCTTC

j_gene: TRBJ1-2
abundance: -
d_gene: -
v_gene: TRBV3-1/TRBV3-2
len: 14
CDR3aa: CASSLWNYETGYTF
CDR3nt: TGTGCCAGCAGCCTGTGGAACTACGAGACCGGCTACACCTTC

j_gene: TRBJ2-3
abundance: -
d_gene: -
v_gene: TRBV7-9
len: 12
CDR3aa: CASSSGVDTQYF
CDR3nt: TGTGCCAGCAGCTCGGGGGTAGATACGCAGTATTTT

j_gene: TRBJ2-1
abundance: -
d_gene: -
v_gene: TRBV5-1
len: 15
CDR3aa: CASGITMDSGYEQFF
CDR3nt: TGCGCCAGCGGGATAACTATGGATTCAGGGTATGAGCAGTTCTTC

j_gene: TRBJ1-1
abundance: -
d_gene: TRBD1
v_gene: TRBV29-1
len: 15
CDR3aa: CSVLGTAISNTEAFF
CDR3nt: TGCAGCGTTCTAGGGACAGCGATATCGAACACTGAAGCTTTCTTT

j_gene: TRBJ2-1
abundance: -
d_gene: TRBD2
v_gene: TRBV27
len: 16
CDR3aa: CASSWTSRSSYNEQFF
CDR3nt: TGTGCCAGCAGCTGGACTAGCCGGAGCTCCTACAATGAGCAGTTCTTC